This entry is about one TCR beta chain. The antigen it binds to is not known. Base qualities are missing; no much larger clone stands one base away. The data stem from a study of CD8 T cells in ankylosing spondylitis (TCRdb year 2017). In terms of the full investigation: T cell receptor beta repertoires were profiled in healthy donors and ankylosing spondylitis patients so that disease-linked TCR variants could be found. The full study cohort was made up of 25 ankylosing spondylitis patients and 108 healthy donors. Peripheral blood was sampled, and synovial fluid was additionally collected from ankylosing spondylitis patients.

The instrument given in TCRdb is Illumina HiSeq 2500. TCR beta libraries were prepared by quantitative 5'-RACE with molecular barcodes. The authors' analysis ran thus. To identify disease-linked TCR variants, a new computational method was used, one built on a probabilistic model of VDJ rearrangement. TCRdb cleaned the public reads at Q25 with fastp, built clones with MiXCR and kept in-frame beta chains. Entries are consolidated by CDR3 protein sequence, retaining the most common genes and DNA. Here the V and J calls rest on TCRdb's processing, not on the authors' analysis. This sample gives 750,000 to 850,000 distinct CDR3 sequences in total; 12% of them show up just once. The ten biggest clones cover roughly 0.51% of the sample. Inclusive of the bounding cysteine and phenylalanine, the CDR3 is 15 residues long. Just the 45-base CDR3 DNA is kept, in frame starting at base 1. The CDR1 and CDR2 encoded by the germline V gene are SGHRS and YFSETQ. Relative to germline, V is missing 3 bases and J is missing 3 bases, with 7 bases of the junction outside any gene match.

Study-wide findings and limitations: Some motif variants had previously been reported in the synovial fluid and blood of reactive arthritis patients, which suggests shared mechanisms of disease initiation. The disease-linked clones were reported to be significantly enriched in matched synovial fluid samples from ankylosing spondylitis patients. A TCR beta motif made up of several highly homologous amino acid variants appeared to be characteristic of blood from ankylosing spondylitis patients. The disease-linked clones had a CD8+ phenotype and were found at relatively low frequencies in peripheral blood.

What was sequenced was blood, either unsorted or a sorted T cell fraction (not recorded which). This TCR was recovered from a male donor with ankylosing spondylitis. The rearranged segments are TRBV5-1 and TRBJ2-5, and 8 junctional nucleotides match TRBD1. CDR3 loop: CASSYPDRAEETQYF. The base sequence is TGCGCCAGCAGCTACCCGGACAGGGCCGAAGAGACCCAGTACTTC.